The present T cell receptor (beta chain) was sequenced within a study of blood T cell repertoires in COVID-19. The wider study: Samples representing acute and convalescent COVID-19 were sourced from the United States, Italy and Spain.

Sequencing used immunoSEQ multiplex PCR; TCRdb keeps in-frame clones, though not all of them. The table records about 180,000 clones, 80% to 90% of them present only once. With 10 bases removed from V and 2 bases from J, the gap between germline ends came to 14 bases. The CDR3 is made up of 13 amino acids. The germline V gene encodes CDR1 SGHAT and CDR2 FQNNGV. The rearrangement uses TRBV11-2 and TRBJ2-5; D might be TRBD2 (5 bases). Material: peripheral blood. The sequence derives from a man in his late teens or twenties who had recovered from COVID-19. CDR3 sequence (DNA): TGTGCCACTAATAATGGCGGGCAAGAGACCCAGTACTTC. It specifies CATNNGGQETQYF.